A selection of T cell receptor beta chains follows, all from one sample in a study of blood T cell repertoires in COVID-19. Here immunoSEQ multiplex PCR was the method, and the copy in TCRdb shows in-frame clones only, minus some. Of over 50,000 clones listed, over 60% are singletons. The sequenced material came from peripheral blood. These receptors originate from a woman aged 45-60 years with active or convalescent COVID-19. Each CDR3 is given with its conserved first and last residue. Fields, in order: D gene, clone size, J gene, V gene, CDR3 protein, CDR3 DNA. The D gene is left open where the match is weak. For some rows the clone size is stated as once, few or many, or as a class when expanded; others skip it.

D: TRBD1; size: once; J: TRBJ1-4; V: TRBV11-2; CDR3: CASSLRQGREKLFF; DNA: TGTGCCAGCAGCTTAAGACAGGGGAGAGAAAAACTGTTTTTT
D: .; size: many; J: TRBJ1-2; V: TRBV21-1; CDR3: CASSPMGQGKETNYGYTF; DNA: TGTGCCAGCAGTCCCATGGGGCAGGGGAAGGAAACTAACTATGGCTACACCTTC
D: TRBD1; size: once; J: TRBJ1-5; V: TRBV9; CDR3: CASSPQGGGNQPQHF; DNA: TGTGCCAGCAGCCCCCAGGGGGGTGGCAATCAGCCCCAGCATTTT
D: TRBD2; size: .; J: TRBJ2-7; V: TRBV7-9; CDR3: CASSPRMAGGNEQYF; DNA: TGTGCCAGCAGCCCTCGAATGGCGGGAGGCAACGAGCAGTACTTC
D: TRBD2; size: once; J: TRBJ2-1; V: TRBV2; CDR3: CASSVPSGLRNEQFF; DNA: TGTGCCAGCAGTGTCCCTAGCGGGCTTAGGAATGAGCAGTTCTTC
D: TRBD1; size: .; J: TRBJ2-3; V: TRBV25-1; CDR3: CASSDGTGTDTQYF; DNA: TGTGCCAGCAGTGACGGGACAGGCACAGATACGCAGTATTTT
D: TRBD1; size: many; J: TRBJ1-1; V: TRBV5-6; CDR3: CASLRGQETEAFF; DNA: TGTGCCAGCCTCCGGGGACAGGAGACTGAAGCTTTCTTT
D: .; size: .; J: TRBJ2-5; V: TRBV9; CDR3: CASSVGSNLQETQYF; DNA: TGTGCCAGCAGCGTAGGGAGCAACCTCCAAGAGACCCAGTACTTC
D: TRBD2; size: .; J: TRBJ2-1; V: TRBV10-1; CDR3: CASDKRAGGPKLYNEQFF; DNA: TGCGCCAGCGATAAGAGAGCGGGAGGCCCTAAACTTTACAATGAGCAGTTCTTC
D: TRBD1; size: .; J: TRBJ2-7; V: TRBV10-3; CDR3: CAISEAPQGARGEQYF; DNA: TGTGCCATCAGTGAAGCTCCACAGGGGGCGCGGGGCGAGCAGTACTTC
D: .; size: .; J: TRBJ1-6; V: TRBV25-1; CDR3: CASSVAHRVNSPLHF; DNA: TGTGCCAGCAGTGTGGCGCACAGAGTAAATTCACCCCTCCACTTT
D: TRBD2; size: once; J: TRBJ2-5; V: TRBV18; CDR3: CASSPPTSGPIGTQYF; DNA: TGTGCCAGCTCACCCCCGACTAGCGGACCCATCGGGACCCAGTACTTC
D: TRBD2; size: .; J: TRBJ2-5; V: TRBV2; CDR3: CASSAVGGPEETQYF; DNA: TGTGCCAGCAGTGCGGTGGGAGGGCCCGAAGAGACCCAGTACTTC
D: TRBD2; size: once; J: TRBJ2-5; V: TRBV7-2; CDR3: CASSPTTSGRAGTQYF; DNA: TGTGCCAGCAGCCCCACGACTAGCGGGAGGGCCGGGACCCAGTACTTC
D: TRBD2; size: .; J: TRBJ2-1; V: TRBV7-2; CDR3: CASSLRLADSYNEQFF; DNA: TGTGCCAGCAGCTTAAGGCTAGCGGACTCCTACAATGAGCAGTTCTTC
D: .; size: .; J: TRBJ2-7; V: TRBV2; CDR3: CASSEDGSYEQYF; DNA: TGTGCCAGCAGTGAAGACGGCTCCTACGAGCAGTACTTC
D: .; size: .; J: TRBJ2-1; V: TRBV10-2; CDR3: CASNRAGGTSYNEQFF; DNA: TGCGCCAGCAACCGAGCTGGGGGCACCTCCTACAATGAGCAGTTCTTC
D: TRBD1; size: .; J: TRBJ1-6; V: TRBV18; CDR3: CASTPGTDNSPLHF; DNA: TGTGCCAGCACACCCGGGACAGATAATTCACCCCTCCACTTT
D: .; size: few; J: TRBJ2-1; V: TRBV27; CDR3: CASSLYYGERNEQFF; DNA: TGTGCCAGCAGTTTATATTACGGGGAGAGGAATGAGCAGTTCTTC
D: .; size: few; J: TRBJ1-2; V: TRBV7-2; CDR3: CASSSPGMANYGYTF; DNA: TGTGCCAGCAGCTCCCCAGGGATGGCTAACTATGGCTACACCTTC
D: .; size: .; J: TRBJ2-1; V: TRBV3-1/TRBV3-2; CDR3: CASSQDPGQPIEQFF; DNA: TGTGCCAGCAGCCAAGACCCAGGACAGCCTATAGAGCAGTTCTTC
D: TRBD2; size: .; J: TRBJ2-7; V: TRBV6-5; CDR3: CASRPGLAVYEQYF; DNA: TGTGCCAGCAGACCGGGACTAGCGGTTTACGAGCAGTACTTC
D: .; size: .; J: TRBJ1-5; V: TRBV2; CDR3: CASSRDSYSNQPQHF; DNA: TGTGCCAGCAGTAGGGACTCCTATAGCAATCAGCCCCAGCATTTT
D: TRBD1; size: .; J: TRBJ1-1; V: TRBV24-1; CDR3: CATSDRTGSTAFF; DNA: TGTGCCACCAGTGACCGGACAGGGAGTACAGCTTTCTTT
D: TRBD1; size: .; J: TRBJ1-2; V: TRBV7-6; CDR3: CASSFDDRGHGYTF; DNA: TGTGCCAGCAGCTTCGACGACAGGGGGCATGGCTACACCTTC
D: TRBD1; size: .; J: TRBJ1-4; V: TRBV9; CDR3: CASSVGWGRGATNEKLFF; DNA: TGTGCCAGCAGCGTAGGGTGGGGCAGGGGGGCAACTAATGAAAAACTGTTTTTT
D: TRBD2; size: .; J: TRBJ2-4; V: TRBV7-2; CDR3: CASSLVAGLQYF; DNA: TGTGCCAGCAGCTTAGTGGCGGGACTACAGTACTTC
D: TRBD1; size: .; J: TRBJ2-4; V: TRBV5-1; CDR3: CASSSGATGTLAKNIQYF; DNA: TGCGCCAGCAGCTCGGGCGCGACAGGGACACTAGCCAAAAACATTCAGTACTTC
D: TRBD2; size: .; J: TRBJ2-3; V: TRBV5-1; CDR3: CASSGSILGTSGTTDTQYF; DNA: TGCGCCAGCAGTGGATCGATTCTAGGCACTAGCGGAACCACAGATACGCAGTATTTT
D: .; size: .; J: TRBJ2-7; V: TRBV11-2; CDR3: CASSPPQDEQYF; DNA: TGTGCCAGCAGCCCTCCTCAGGATGAGCAGTACTTC
D: TRBD2; size: .; J: TRBJ2-1; V: TRBV4-3; CDR3: CASSQTSGSWDEQFF; DNA: TGCGCCAGCAGCCAGACTAGCGGGAGTTGGGATGAGCAGTTCTTC
D: TRBD1; size: .; J: TRBJ1-2; V: TRBV10-3; CDR3: CAISETGEDGYTF; DNA: TGTGCCATCAGTGAGACAGGGGAAGATGGCTACACCTTC
D: TRBD1; size: few; J: TRBJ2-1; V: TRBV7-3; CDR3: CASSTGTGMGHNEQFF; DNA: TGTGCCAGCAGCACCGGGACAGGGATGGGACACAATGAGCAGTTCTTC
D: .; size: .; J: TRBJ1-6; V: TRBV27; CDR3: CASSFRSSYNSPLHF; DNA: TGTGCCAGCAGTTTTCGGAGCTCCTATAATTCACCCCTCCACTTT
D: TRBD1; size: .; J: TRBJ1-6; V: TRBV6-2/TRBV6-3; CDR3: CASSYRLQGDSPLHF; DNA: TGTGCCAGCAGTTACAGGCTACAGGGGGATTCACCCCTCCACTTT
D: .; size: .; J: TRBJ1-2; V: TRBV25-1; CDR3: CASTRGGALGGYTF; DNA: TGTGCCAGCACCCGGGGGGGGGCGCTGGGTGGCTACACCTTC
D: .; size: .; J: TRBJ1-6; V: TRBV19; CDR3: CASSLQGRSNSPLHF; DNA: TGTGCCAGTAGCCTGCAGGGGCGGAGTAATTCACCCCTCCACTTT
D: .; size: .; J: TRBJ1-2; V: TRBV9; CDR3: CASSKSYRDGYTF; DNA: TGTGCCAGCAGCAAAAGTTACAGGGACGGCTACACCTTC
D: .; size: few; J: TRBJ2-1; V: TRBV13; CDR3: CASSIRGGGYNEQFF; DNA: TGTGCCAGCAGCATCCGGGGAGGAGGATACAATGAGCAGTTCTTC
D: TRBD1; size: .; J: TRBJ2-7; V: TRBV23-1; CDR3: CASFRTGSEQYF; DNA: TGCGCCAGCTTCAGGACAGGGAGCGAGCAGTACTTC
D: .; size: .; J: TRBJ2-1; V: TRBV5-4; CDR3: CASNTRGAGAYNEQFF; DNA: TGTGCCAGCAACACCCGCGGGGCCGGGGCCTACAATGAGCAGTTCTTC
D: TRBD1; size: .; J: TRBJ2-5; V: TRBV7-9; CDR3: CASSPTGTETQYF; DNA: TGTGCCAGCAGCCCGACAGGGACGGAGACCCAGTACTTC
D: .; size: .; J: TRBJ1-6; V: TRBV14; CDR3: CASSHGRALHF; DNA: TGTGCCAGCAGCCACGGCAGGGCCCTCCACTTT
D: .; size: once; J: TRBJ1-2; V: TRBV7-2; CDR3: CASSSDSHPSF; DNA: TGTGCCAGCAGCTCGGACAGCCACCCTAGCTTC
D: .; size: .; J: TRBJ1-2; V: TRBV30; CDR3: CAWSVYRVNYGYTF; DNA: TGTGCCTGGAGTGTTTACAGGGTTAACTATGGCTACACCTTC
D: .; size: .; J: TRBJ1-2; V: TRBV4-1; CDR3: CASSQDQQGRTSGYTF; DNA: TGCGCCAGCAGCCAAGACCAACAGGGAAGGACTAGCGGCTACACCTTC
D: .; size: .; J: TRBJ1-1; V: TRBV6-4; CDR3: CASSVEMGGTEAFF; DNA: TGTGCCAGCAGTGTAGAAATGGGGGGGACTGAAGCTTTCTTT
D: .; size: .; J: TRBJ1-5; V: TRBV30; CDR3: CAWAGDSNQPQHF; DNA: TGTGCCTGGGCAGGGGATAGCAATCAGCCCCAGCATTTT
D: TRBD2; size: .; J: TRBJ2-5; V: TRBV9; CDR3: CASSVGGAGGPSLTQYF; DNA: TGTGCCAGCAGCGTAGGTGGAGCGGGAGGGCCCTCGCTGACCCAGTACTTC
D: .; size: .; J: TRBJ1-4; V: TRBV27; CDR3: CASSFRGLTTNEKLFF; DNA: TGTGCCAGCAGTTTTAGGGGCCTAACAACTAATGAAAAACTGTTTTTT
D: TRBD1; size: .; J: TRBJ1-1; V: TRBV24-1; CDR3: CATSDSGTGVPEAFF; DNA: TGTGCCACCAGTGATTCCGGGACAGGGGTACCTGAAGCTTTCTTT
D: .; size: few; J: TRBJ2-5; V: TRBV10-3; CDR3: CAISGGPEGETQYF; DNA: TGTGCCATCAGTGGGGGCCCGGAGGGGGAGACCCAGTACTTC
D: TRBD2; size: .; J: TRBJ2-3; V: TRBV15; CDR3: CATSRDPSGTHPPDTQYF; DNA: TGTGCCACCAGCAGAGACCCCAGCGGGACCCATCCCCCAGATACGCAGTATTTT
D: .; size: .; J: TRBJ1-2; V: TRBV14; CDR3: CASSQERRLHYTF; DNA: TGTGCCAGCAGCCAAGAACGGAGACTACACTACACCTTC
D: TRBD1; size: .; J: TRBJ1-5; V: TRBV5-6; CDR3: CASSLWGTGGSNQPQHF; DNA: TGTGCCAGCAGCTTGTGGGGGACAGGGGGTAGCAATCAGCCCCAGCATTTT